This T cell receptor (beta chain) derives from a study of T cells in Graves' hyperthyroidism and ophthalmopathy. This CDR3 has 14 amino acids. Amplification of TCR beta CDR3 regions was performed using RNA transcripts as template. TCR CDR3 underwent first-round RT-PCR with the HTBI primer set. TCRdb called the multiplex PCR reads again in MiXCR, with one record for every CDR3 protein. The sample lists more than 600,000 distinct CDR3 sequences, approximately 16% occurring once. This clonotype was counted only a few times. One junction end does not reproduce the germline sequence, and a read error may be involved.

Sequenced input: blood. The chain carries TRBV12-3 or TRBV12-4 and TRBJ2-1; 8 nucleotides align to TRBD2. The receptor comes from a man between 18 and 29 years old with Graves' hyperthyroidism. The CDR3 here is CASSSPGLVNERFF. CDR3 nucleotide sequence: TGTGCCAGCTCCTCGCCGGGACTAGTGAATGAGCGGTTCTTC.